This TCR beta chain was retrieved from a study of T cell clonality in common variable immunodeficiency. Generated by immunoSEQ multiplex PCR, the TCRdb table keeps only in-frame clones and is missing some. This set yields around 32,000 clones and no singletons; the top ten hold 5% to 5.5%. Germline CDR1 is SGHTA and CDR2 is FQGNSA. V was clipped by 3 bases and J by 4 bases; unmatched bases: 7. The CDR3 contains 15 residues. Study-level findings and limits: Common variable immunodeficiency TCR beta sequences reportedly had fewer deletions and N-nucleotide insertions. Authors noted CVID clonality's cause needs subpopulation repertoire sequencing.

This clone has a handful of counts. Its antigen is unknown. The read ends 3 residues before the CDR3 terminus; that terminus is restored from the germline J gene. The V gene is TRBV7-2, the J gene TRBJ1-1; 8 nucleotides agree with TRBD1. What was sequenced was peripheral blood mononuclear cells. The origin of this receptor is a human donor with common variable immunodeficiency. Incomplete CDR3 DNA: TGTGCCAGCAGCTTCCTTGTGGACAGGGTCACTGAA. It encodes CASSFLVDRVTE. Given in full, the CDR3 is CASSFLVDRVTEAFF. The entire variable domain, with the rest obtained from reference TRBV7-2 and TRBJ1-1, is as follows: GAGVSQSPSNKVTEKGKDVELRCDPISGHTALYWYRQSLGQGLEFLIYFQGNSAPDKSGLPSDRFSAERTGGSVSTLTIQRTQQEDSAVYLCASSFLVDRVTEAFFGQGTRLTVV.